This entry describes one T cell receptor beta chain. The PCR ran on 60 Vbeta and 13 Jbeta primers. Assay: immunoSEQ multiplex PCR; the TCRdb copy retains only in-frame clones and omits some. The sample lists roughly 170,000 clones, roughly 80% seen once, with around 7.3% in the top ten. This record comes from a study of cytomegalovirus exposure and HLA in healthy donors. The CDR3 is 18 amino acids. From germline, CDR1 is MRHNA and CDR2 SNTAGT. Between the trimmed V and J ends, which lost 0 bases and 4 bases, there was a span of 19 bases. The sequence derives from a man under 40 in good health and CMV-seropositive. The rearrangement links TRBV6-4 to TRBJ1-5; possibly TRBD1 for D (6 bases). Sample: PBMCs. The CDR3 DNA reads TGTGCCAGCAGTGACTCGAGGAAACTACAGGGTCGGAATCAGCCCCAGCATTTT. Translation: CASSDSRKLQGRNQPQHF.